This entry is about one TCR beta chain. CDR3 length: 16 residues. Trimming shortened V by 5 bases and J by 0 bases, and 16 bases separated the two germline ends. The germline V gene encodes CDR1 LNHNV and CDR2 YYDKDF (reference sequence). TCRdb re-called the RT-PCR reads through MiXCR, storing one row per CDR3 protein. In the table there are 650,000 to 800,000 distinct CDR3 sequences, around 14% of which are singletons. The origin of this receptor is a female donor in good health, serving as a healthy control. The chain couples TRBV15 to TRBJ1-1; tentative D call: TRBD1 (6 bases). The specimen was memory CD4+ T cells from blood. CDR3 sequence: CATSPRGTRLNTEAFF. The CDR3 DNA reads as TGTGCCACCAGCCCTCGGGGGACACGGTTGAACACTGAAGCTTTCTTT.